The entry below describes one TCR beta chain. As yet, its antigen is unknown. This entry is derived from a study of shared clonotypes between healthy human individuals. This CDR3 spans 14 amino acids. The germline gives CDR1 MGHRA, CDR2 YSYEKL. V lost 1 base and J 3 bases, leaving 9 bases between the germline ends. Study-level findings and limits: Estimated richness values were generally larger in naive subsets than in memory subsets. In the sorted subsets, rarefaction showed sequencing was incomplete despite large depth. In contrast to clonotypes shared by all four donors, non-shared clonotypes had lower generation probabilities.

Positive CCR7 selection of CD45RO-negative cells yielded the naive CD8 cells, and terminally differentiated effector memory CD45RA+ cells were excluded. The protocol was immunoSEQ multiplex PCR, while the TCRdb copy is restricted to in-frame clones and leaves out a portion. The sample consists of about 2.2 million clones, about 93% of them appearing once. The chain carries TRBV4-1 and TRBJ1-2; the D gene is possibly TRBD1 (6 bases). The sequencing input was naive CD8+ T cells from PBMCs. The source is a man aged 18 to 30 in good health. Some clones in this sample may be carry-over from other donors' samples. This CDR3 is CASSQAGVDYGYTF. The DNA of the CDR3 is TGCGCCAGCAGCCAAGCAGGGGTAGACTATGGCTACACCTTC.